This TCR beta chain was sequenced for a study of T cells in Graves' hyperthyroidism and ophthalmopathy. Germline CDR1 and CDR2: SGHAT and FQNNGV. After removal of 5 bases from V and 5 bases from J, the junction contained 3 bases not matched to a gene. The CDR3 totals 14 residues. This clonotype was counted many times. Its specificity is unknown. Uncontrolled infection, other autoimmune disease, pregnancy or lactation disqualified patients from enrolment. Researchers took RNA transcripts and amplified the TCR beta CDR3 regions from them. The HTBI set primed first-round TCR CDR3 RT-PCR. TCRdb re-derived calls from the multiplex PCR reads in MiXCR, one entry per CDR3 protein. The data contain hundreds of thousands of distinct CDR3 sequences, 15% to 20% of them seen just once; the ten biggest clones take up roughly 47%. General study points: Peripheral blood also featured most of the thyroid clonotypes expanded above 0.001. Ophthalmopathy cases were set apart from stable hyperthyroidism by a 13 V-J model.

The specimen sequenced was blood. The receptor's source is a man in his forties with Graves' ophthalmopathy. The chain joins TRBV11-2 to TRBJ2-1, with 10 bases aligning to TRBD1. DNA for the CDR3: TGTGCCAGCAGCCTCGGGACAGGGGACAATGAGCAGTTCTTC. This codes for CASSLGTGDNEQFF.